The 15 T cell receptor beta chains in this list originate from one sample, sequenced in a study of blood T cells in healthy people across ages. The second PCR ran roughly 7 to 12 cycles with a sample-barcoded 5' primer and J-beta primers. TCRdb ran MiXCR on the 5' RACE reads and lists one entry per CDR3 protein. This sample has 750,000 to 950,000 distinct CDR3 sequences, with 53% found just once. Sequencing was done on a sample of blood. Every receptor here comes from a man older than 75 in good health.

The chain couples TRBV20-1 to TRBJ2-7, with D possibly matching TRBD2 (6 bases). Between the trimmed V and J ends, which lost 5 bases and 0 bases, there was a span of 14 bases. CDR1 is DFQATT, CDR2 SNEGSKA, per germline (reference sequence). There are 14 residues in the CDR3. The CDR3 spells CSAGGDGSSYEQYF. The CDR3 region has the DNA TGCAGTGCTGGGGGAGACGGGAGCTCCTACGAGCAGTACTTC.

V usage is TRBV2 and J usage is TRBJ2-5, with TRBD2 identical over 13 bases. Trimming cost V 6 bases and J 11 bases; bases outside gene matches: 15. CDR3 size: 16 residues. The germline gives CDR1 SNHLY, CDR2 FYNNEI. The CDR3, as DNA: TGTGCCAGCAGCGCAGGGACTAGCGGGAACCAGAATGAGCAGTACTTC. This encodes CASSAGTSGNQNEQYF. Using reference TRBV2 and TRBJ2-5 for the parts outside the CDR3, the full variable domain is EPEVTQTPSHQVTQMGQEVILRCVPISNHLYFYWYRQILGQKVEFLVSFYNNEISEKSEIFDDQFSVERPDGSNFTLKIRSTKLEDSAMYFCASSAGTSGNQNEQYFGPGTRLLVL.

The rearrangement links TRBV12-5 to TRBJ1-5; D is undetermined. CDR1 is LGHNT and CDR2 is FRNRAP in the germline V gene. Trimming removed 6 bases at V and 8 bases at J, with 14 bases between. The CDR3 sequence is 13 residues long. Here the CDR3 DNA reads TGTGCTAGTGGGGTAATATGGCCTGAGCCCCAGCATTTT. Protein sequence: CASGVIWPEPQHF.

The chain joins TRBV20-1 to TRBJ1-1, with TRBD1 as a possible D gene (6 bases). Trimming cost V 2 bases and J 4 bases, with 20 bases left between them. Per the germline V gene, CDR1 is DFQATT and CDR2 is SNEGSKA (reference sequence). This CDR3 is built from 16 residues. The CDR3 region is CSARQPRRVQGTEAFF. The CDR3 nucleotides are TGCAGTGCTAGACAACCTAGACGGGTACAGGGCACTGAAGCTTTCTTT.

This chain joins TRBV6-5 and TRBJ1-1; D uncertain. Trimming cost V 2 bases and J 3 bases, with 19 bases left between them. The CDR3 length is 17 residues. CDR1 is MNHEY, CDR2 SVGAGI, per germline. The CDR3: CASSYGEPIPMYTEAFF. CDR3 DNA: TGTGCCAGCAGTTACGGGGAACCTATACCTATGTACACTGAAGCTTTCTTT.

The chain couples TRBV25-1 to TRBJ2-7; no definite D call. The CDR3 has 13 residues. Per germline, CDR1 MGHDK and CDR2 SYGVNS. Trimming took 0 bases from V and 5 from J, leaving 8 bases between them. In DNA form, the CDR3 reads TGTGCCAGCAGTGAATATAAGGGCGACGAGCAGTACTTC. Translated: CASSEYKGDEQYF.

The CDR3 nucleotides read TGTGCCATCAGTGTTGCAGGGGTGATCTACGAGCAGTACTTC. It is translated as CAISVAGVIYEQYF. This chain uses TRBV10-3 with TRBJ2-7; TRBD1 might be the D (6 bases). Germline CDR1 ENHRY, CDR2 SYGVKD. Trimming stripped 4 bases from V and 3 bases from J, with 13 bases between. The CDR3 has 14 residues.

This chain uses TRBV5-1 with TRBJ2-1, with 8 nucleotides matching TRBD1. Matching the DNA end better, TRBJ2-7 makes the J call doubtful. The CDR3 is made up of 15 amino acids. Germline CDR1 is SGHRS and CDR2 is YFSETQ. The CDR3 nucleotides read TGCGCCAGCAGCTTGGATGGACAGGGCTACAATGAGCAGTACTTC. It translates to CASSLDGQGYNEQYF.

This clonotype showed up just a few times. V usage is TRBV13 and J usage is TRBJ1-2; no clear D gene. There are 12 residues in the CDR3. V lost 5 bases and J 4 bases, leaving 8 bases between the germline ends. Germline values: CDR1 PRHDT, CDR2 FYEKMQ (reference sequence). The CDR3 sequence: CASSARAYGYTF. CDR3 sequence (DNA): TGTGCCAGCAGCGCACGTGCCTATGGCTACACCTTC.

About this clonotype: A read error may produce the germline difference seen at one junction end. V gene TRBV29-1 combines with J gene TRBJ1-2, with 7 nucleotides matching TRBD1. The CDR3 has 14 amino acids. Looked up from germline, CDR1 is SQVTM and CDR2 is ANQGSEA. The DNA for the CDR3 is TGCAGCGTGGGAGGAGGGGGCGTTTTGGATGGCTACATCTTC. Protein product: CSVGGGGVLDGYIF.

The table lists this clonotype with a count of one. The rearrangement joins TRBV28 to TRBJ2-5, with D perhaps being TRBD1 or TRBD2 (6 bases each). CDR3 length equals 14 residues. CDR1 and CDR2 from the germline V gene are MDHEN and SYDVKM. V lost 7 bases, J lost 9 bases, and 21 bases lay in between. CDR3 in amino acids: CASTMGGPGGAQYF. The CDR3 DNA sequence: TGTGCCAGCACGATGGGGGGCCCTGGGGGAGCCCAGTACTTC.

This chain links TRBV24-1 with TRBJ2-1, with 11 bases fitting TRBD1. J was trimmed by 6 bases and V by 4 bases; bases with no gene match: 4. CDR1 and CDR2 from the germline V gene are KGHDR and SFDVKD. The CDR3 is made up of 15 amino acids. DNA for the CDR3: TGTGCCACCAGTGACTCCGGGACAGGGGGCAATGAGCAGTTCTTC. This sequence encodes CATSDSGTGGNEQFF.

The chain is built from TRBV24-1 and TRBJ2-1; D gene unclear. Deletions cut 6 bases from V and 5 bases from J, with 7 bases between. The CDR3 is made up of 12 amino acids. CDR1 KGHDR and CDR2 SFDVKD come from the germline V gene. The CDR3 DNA reads as TGTGCCACCAGTCAGGTGGACAATGAGCAGTTCTTC. Its protein is CATSQVDNEQFF.

This clonotype was seen a handful of times. V usage is TRBV7-9 and J usage is TRBJ2-7, with D perhaps matching TRBD1 or TRBD2 (5 bases each). V lost 3 bases and J lost 6, with 21 bases in between. CDR3 size: 16 residues. Germline V lookup: CDR1 SEHNR, CDR2 FQNEAQ (reference sequence). CDR3: CASSFKGTLDSGEQYF. The CDR3 DNA follows: TGTGCCAGCAGCTTTAAGGGGACCCTAGATAGTGGCGAGCAGTACTTC.

CDR3 coding DNA: TGTGCCAGCAGTTCCCACGGGACAGCCAACACTGAAGCTTTCTTT. It codes for CASSSHGTANTEAFF. This chain links TRBV28 with TRBJ1-1, with 7 positions matching TRBD1. In germline, CDR1 is MDHEN, CDR2 SYDVKM. Trimming cost V 4 bases and J 2 bases; bases outside gene matches: 7. The CDR3 covers 15 residues.